These 3 T cell receptor beta chains came from one sample sequenced in a study of blood T cell repertoires in COVID-19. Measured with immunoSEQ multiplex PCR; TCRdb has only the in-frame clones, and not every one. Counted here are tens of thousands of clones, approximately 80% occurring once; the ten biggest clones make up roughly 25%. The sample comprised peripheral blood. These receptors were taken from a man aged 55 to 69 with acute or convalescent COVID-19.

This clone was seen more than once but under ten times. The rearrangement links TRBV18 to TRBJ2-2; D uncertain. The CDR3 runs 15 residues. Germline-derived CDR1 and CDR2 are KGHSH and LQKENI. Between the trimmed V and J ends, which lost 0 bases and 1 base, there was a span of 6 bases. CDR3 loop: CASSPPTVNTGELFF. Written as DNA, the CDR3 is TGTGCCAGCTCACCACCTACAGTGAACACCGGGGAGCTGTTTTTT.

V and J are TRBV5-1 and TRBJ2-1; 8 positions agree with TRBD2. This CDR3 has 16 residues. The V gene end was trimmed by 0 bases and the J gene end by 2 bases; junction bases not matched to a gene: 4. Germline CDR1 SGHRS, CDR2 YFSETQ. The CDR3 bases are TGCGCCAGCAGCTTGGATTCCGGGGGGGCCTACAATGAGCAGTTCTTC. It translates to CASSLDSGGAYNEQFF.

The chain employs TRBV21-1 and TRBJ2-1; the table names TRBD1, a call not compared with the DNA. TRBV21-1 is an annotated pseudogene. The length of the CDR3 is 15 residues. CDR3 nucleotide sequence: TGTGCCAGCACGGAAGGACAGGGTCCCTACAATGAGCAGTTCTTC. Translation gives CASTEGQGPYNEQFF.